Given below is one TCR beta chain in context. As yet, its antigen is unknown. A multiplex PCR was run with 60 Vbeta primers and 13 Jbeta primers. The method was immunoSEQ multiplex PCR; TCRdb's version includes in-frame clones alone and lacks a portion of them. The data hold around 180,000 clones, with around 80% observed a single time. The data originate from a study of cytomegalovirus exposure and HLA in healthy donors. Broader study findings: The study flagged some 180 TCR beta chains as cytomegalovirus-associated. In a later analysis, specific HLA alleles were associated with about 18,000 TCR beta sequences at a 0.05 false discovery rate. Association of a missense DCLRE1C variant with TCR beta V- and J-gene trimming was reported in a later analysis.

The clonotype originates from a woman in her 30s in good health and CMV-seropositive. The sequenced sample consisted of PBMCs.

CDR3 sequence: CASSPRVGGTGELFF. CDR3 nucleotide sequence: TGTGCCAGCAGCCCCAGGGTGGGGGGCACCGGGGAGCTGTTTTTT. The chain recombines TRBV7-3 with TRBJ2-2; the D gene is possibly TRBD2 (6 bases). The V end was cut by 5 bases, the J end by 4 bases, with 14 bases between. Per the germline V gene, CDR1 is SGHTA and CDR2 is FQGTGA. CDR3 length equals 15 residues.